This TCR beta chain was sequenced in a study of human T cells and chemical hapten exposure. Study details: Sensitization applied 2% DPC to roughly 2 cm by roughly 2 cm of upper inner arm skin. In the approximately 24-week study, patients were dosed weekly with diphenylcyclopropenone on the scalp throughout.

Indicated time point: patch test 1, 2 weeks after DPC sensitization. Treatment described: therapeutic diphenylcyclopropenone sensitization with weekly scalp DPC. Sequencing started from total RNA isolated from unfractionated whole blood. The donor pool consisted of alopecia patients aged 18 to 70 years, considered suitable for DPC. Findings of the study overall: The study found expanded TCRs formed significantly more large CDR3 similarity clusters than controls.

With respect to this clonotype: Its antigen remains unidentified.

TCRdb analysed the RACE reads with MiXCR anew, one entry per CDR3 protein. The sample lists roughly 48,000 distinct CDR3 sequences; roughly 9.6% were seen once. V lost 2 bases and J lost 10, with 18 bases in between. From germline, CDR1 is MGHDK and CDR2 SYGVNS. CDR3 length equals 14 residues. The chain joins TRBV25-1 to TRBJ2-7, with D possibly being TRBD1 or TRBD2 (5 bases each). This clonotype originated in a woman in her thirties or forties with alopecia areata. Some clones in this sample may be carry-over from other donors' samples. Material: whole blood, obtained in connection with sensitization to the hapten diphenylcyclopropenone (DPC). This chain's CDR3 is CASSERGQGGVQYF. In DNA, the CDR3 is TGTGCCAGCAGTGAAAGAGGGCAGGGCGGTGTACAGTACTTC.